This T cell receptor beta chain comes out of a study of blood T cell repertoires in COVID-19. Study as a whole: Acute and convalescent COVID-19 specimens originated in the United States, Italy and Spain. In each case, the material was cDNA or gDNA derived from T cells, B-cell-depleted T cells, or PBMCs.

The CDR3 totals 17 residues. Trimming cost V 3 bases and J 1 base, with 17 bases left between them. Germline V lookup: CDR1 MNHEY, CDR2 SMNVEV (reference sequence). This clone came up once. Original analysis: Amplified reference gene primers provided the basis for estimating nucleated cell counts. This table comes from immunoSEQ multiplex PCR, and its TCRdb copy is limited to in-frame clones, with some not included. The DNA gave D and trimming, while V, J and clone size come from that table. The sample has a few hundred thousand clones, 82% seen once. The sequenced sample consisted of peripheral blood. The V call is TRBV27, the J call TRBJ2-3, with a tentative D call TRBD1 (6 bases). This sequence was found in a woman aged 18-29 years with acute or convalescent COVID-19. The CDR3 DNA reads as TGTGCCAGCAGTTTTCGTGGGACACCGAAACGCACAGATACGCAGTATTTT. This translates into CASSFRGTPKRTDTQYF.